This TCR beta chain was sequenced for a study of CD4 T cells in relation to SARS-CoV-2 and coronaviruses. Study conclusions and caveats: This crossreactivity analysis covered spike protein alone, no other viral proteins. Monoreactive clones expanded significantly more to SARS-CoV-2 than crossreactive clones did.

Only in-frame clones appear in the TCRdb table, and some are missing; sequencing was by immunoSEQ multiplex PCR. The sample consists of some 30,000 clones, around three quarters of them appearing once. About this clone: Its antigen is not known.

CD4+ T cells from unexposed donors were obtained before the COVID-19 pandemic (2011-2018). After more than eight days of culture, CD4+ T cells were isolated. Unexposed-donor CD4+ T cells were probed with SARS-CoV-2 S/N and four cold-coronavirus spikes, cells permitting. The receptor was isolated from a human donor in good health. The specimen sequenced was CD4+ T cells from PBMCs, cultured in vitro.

CDR3 protein: CASRRGGQGHNEQFF. CDR3 nucleotide sequence: TGTGCCAGCAGAAGGGGGGGACAGGGCCACAATGAGCAGTTCTTC. The V gene is TRBV5-6, the J gene TRBJ2-1; 9 bases map to TRBD1. This CDR3 spans 15 amino acids. Germline values: CDR1 SGHDT, CDR2 YYEEEE. Trimming cost V 5 bases and J 5 bases; bases outside gene matches: 8.